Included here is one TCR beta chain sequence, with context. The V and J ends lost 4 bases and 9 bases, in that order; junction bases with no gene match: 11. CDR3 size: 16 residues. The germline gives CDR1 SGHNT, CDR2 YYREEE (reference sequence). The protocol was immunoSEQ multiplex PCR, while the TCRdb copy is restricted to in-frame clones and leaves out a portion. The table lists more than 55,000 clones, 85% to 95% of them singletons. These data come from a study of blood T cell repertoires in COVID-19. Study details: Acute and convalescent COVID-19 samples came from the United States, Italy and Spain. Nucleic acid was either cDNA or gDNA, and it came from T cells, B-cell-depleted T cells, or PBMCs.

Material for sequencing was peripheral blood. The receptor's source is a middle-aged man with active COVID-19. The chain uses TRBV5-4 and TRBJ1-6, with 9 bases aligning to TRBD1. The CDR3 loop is CASSPAGTGKGSPLHF. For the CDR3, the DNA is TGTGCCAGCAGCCCTGCCGGGACAGGGAAAGGTTCACCCCTCCACTTT.